This T cell receptor (beta chain) appears in the sequencing data of a study of T-cell memory formation after mild COVID-19. Study-level points and caveats: Contracting CD4+ clones lay largely in CM and EM, with CD8+ ones residing in EMRA. A second wave expanding day 15 to 37 was CD4+-biased; contracting clones were balanced. Some clones that responded turned up in pre-infection memory, which suggests that cross-reactive memory joined in.

One entry per CDR3 protein results from TCRdb running MiXCR on the 5' RACE reads. Altogether roughly 200,000 distinct CDR3 sequences are present, 9.5% to 10% being singletons, with the ten largest covering 3.5%. Deletions cut 3 bases from V and 1 base from J, with 18 bases between. Germline V gene sequence: CDR1 DFQATT, CDR2 SNEGSKA (reference sequence). CDR3 length: 16 amino acids. This clonotype was observed a handful of times. The antigen remains undetermined. The source of this sequence is a man aged 18 to 35 who had mild COVID-19 (a few samples of this study predate the infection). Cell type and time point are not known. The chain employs TRBV20-1 and TRBJ2-5; D possibly corresponds to TRBD2 (5 bases). The sample taken for sequencing was PBMCs or a T cell subset sorted from them (not recorded which). The chain's CDR3 is CSASRGKTPFQETQYF. The CDR3 nucleotides are TGCAGTGCTAGTCGGGGAAAAACACCTTTCCAAGAGACCCAGTACTTC.